The 16 T cell receptor beta chains given below trace back to one sample, sequenced in a study of glioma-infiltrating T cells. Using RNA template, CDR3s of TCR alpha and beta were amplified with iRepertoire arm-PCR. TCRdb itself ran the multiplex PCR reads through MiXCR, one entry per CDR3 protein. This table has some 85,000 distinct CDR3 sequences, 23% appearing once. The specimen was glioma tissue, nonneoplastic brain tissue, or PBMCs (not recorded which). The receptors derive from a human donor with low-grade glioma or glioblastoma, undergoing nonglioma brain surgery, or in good health (not recorded which).

The rearrangement joins TRBV3-1 to TRBJ2-7; 7 nucleotides match TRBD2. CDR3 length equals 15 residues. The germline CDR1 and CDR2 sequences are LGHDT and YNNKEL (reference sequence). V lost 0 bases, J lost 7 bases, and 9 bases stayed unmatched. The CDR3 spells CASSQDLQGSGEQYF. The CDR3 nucleotides are TGTGCCAGCAGCCAAGATCTTCAGGGTAGCGGGGAGCAGTACTTC.

This clonotype was observed many times. The gene calls are TRBV6-2 or TRBV6-3 and TRBJ1-2; a possible D gene is TRBD1 (6 bases). The V end was cut by 9 bases, the J end by 0 bases, with 17 bases between. CDR3 length: 15 residues. Per germline, CDR1 MNHEY and CDR2 SVGEGT. Written as DNA, the CDR3 is TGTGCCAGTAAACTTGGACAGCCCTCTAACTATGGCTACACCTTC. Its protein is CASKLGQPSNYGYTF.

Of note for this clonotype: Sequence at one end of the junction differs from germline and may be a read error. The chain combines TRBV6-5 with TRBJ2-7; D gene uncertain. The length of the CDR3 is 14 residues. Looked up from germline, CDR1 is MNHEY and CDR2 is SVGAGI. The chain's CDR3 is CVSSATATLYEQYF. For the CDR3, the DNA is TGTGTCAGCAGTGCGACGGCGACCCTATACGAGCAGTACTTC.

The chain carries TRBV28 and TRBJ1-5; D gene uncertain. V was clipped by 2 bases and J by 9 bases, with 17 bases between them. There are 15 residues in the CDR3. The germline gives CDR1 MDHEN, CDR2 SYDVKM. The CDR3 coding sequence is TGTGCCAGCAGTTTACAGTCGACGAGTACCGTGCCCCAGCATTTT. It is translated as CASSLQSTSTVPQHF. The complete variable domain, with remaining parts taken from reference TRBV28 and TRBJ1-5, reads DVKVTQSSRYLVKRTGEKVFLECVQDMDHENMFWYRQDPGLGLRLIYFSYDVKMKEKGDIPEGYSVSREKKERFSLILESASTNQTSMYLCASSLQSTSTVPQHFGDGTRLSIL.

This rearrangement joins TRBV19 to TRBJ1-4; possible D gene TRBD1, 5 bases. This CDR3 contains 15 residues. V lost 7 bases to trimming and J lost 3 bases, with 15 bases between them. Germline V gives CDR1 LNHDA, CDR2 SQIVND (reference sequence). The CDR3 protein is CASNPQGPANEKLFF. The CDR3 DNA sequence: TGTGCCAGTAATCCCCAGGGTCCGGCTAATGAAAAACTGTTTTTT.

This clonotype came up a few times. V is TRBV10-3 and J is TRBJ1-2; 10 bases agree with TRBD1. The CDR3 consists of 15 residues. CDR1 and CDR2 (germline): ENHRY, SYGVKD. Trimming removed 10 bases from V and 4 bases from J; junction bases left unmatched: 12. CDR3 DNA: TGTGCCACAGGGACAGGGGAGTCCCTTTTCTATGGCTACACCTTC. This sequence encodes CATGTGESLFYGYTF.

This clonotype has at least ten counts. As DNA, the CDR3 is TGCAGTGCTAGGCTCGGGGGGATGAACACTGAAGCTTTCTTT. Protein: CSARLGGMNTEAFF. This chain uses TRBV20-1 with TRBJ1-1; D is perhaps TRBD1 (5 bases). Trimming pared 3 bases from V and 0 bases from J, leaving 11 bases between. CDR3 size: 14 residues. Germline V gives CDR1 DFQATT, CDR2 SNEGSKA (reference sequence).

The V gene is TRBV27, the J gene TRBJ1-1; 7 nucleotides line up with TRBD1. Germline assignment: CDR1 MNHEY and CDR2 SMNVEV (reference sequence). J was trimmed by 4 bases and V by 5 bases; bases with no gene match: 7. The CDR3 runs to 14 residues. CDR3 DNA: TGTGCCAGCAGTCAAGGGGGCTCGGGCACTGAAGCTTTCTTT. The encoded protein is CASSQGGSGTEAFF.

This clonotype was found a few times. The chain carries TRBV12-3 or TRBV12-4 and TRBJ1-3; 7 bases align to TRBD1. V lost 5 bases to trimming and J lost 7 bases; unmatched junction nucleotides: 11. This CDR3 has 15 residues. The CDR3 DNA is TGTGCCAGCAGTCTCAACAGGGGCAAGGAGAACACCATATATTTT. This encodes CASSLNRGKENTIYF.

The chain carries TRBV9 and TRBJ1-1; maybe TRBD1 (5 bases). This CDR3 contains 17 residues. Trimming cost V 0 bases and J 4 bases, with 19 bases left between them. CDR1 is SGDLS, CDR2 YYNGEE, per germline. The CDR3 reads CASSVETTAWRPTEAFF. The CDR3 DNA reads as TGTGCCAGCAGCGTAGAAACGACAGCCTGGCGGCCCACTGAAGCTTTCTTT.

There are many counts of this clonotype. The genes are TRBV7-2 and TRBJ1-2, with D unclear. CDR1 is SGHTA, CDR2 FQGNSA, per germline. V lost 5 bases and J lost 4, with 11 bases in between. This CDR3 comprises 13 residues. CDR3 nucleotide sequence: TGTGCCAGCAGCCCCGGAACCCTCTATGGCTACACCTTC. This codes for CASSPGTLYGYTF. The whole variable domain, remainder taken from reference TRBV7-2 and TRBJ1-2, is GAGVSQSPSNKVTEKGKDVELRCDPISGHTALYWYRQSLGQGLEFLIYFQGNSAPDKSGLPSDRFSAERTGGSVSTLTIQRTQQEDSAVYLCASSPGTLYGYTFGSGTRLTVV.

The chain joins TRBV18 to TRBJ2-6, with D unclear. The CDR3 runs 15 residues. Per germline, CDR1 KGHSH and CDR2 LQKENI. With 5 bases removed from V and 4 bases from J, the gap between germline ends came to 12 bases. For the CDR3, the DNA is TGTGCCAGCTCAGACATGGTAGGAGGGGCCAACGTCCTGACTTTC. As protein: CASSDMVGGANVLTF. Supplemented by reference TRBV18 and TRBJ2-6, the full variable domain reads NAGVMQNPRHLVRRRGQEARLRCSPMKGHSHVYWYRQLPEEGLKFMVYLQKENIIDESGMPKERFSAEFPKEGPSILRIQQVVRGDSAAYFCASSDMVGGANVLTFGAGSRLTVL.

Many counts were recorded for this clonotype. This chain connects TRBV25-1 to TRBJ1-3; D unclear. The V end was cut by 4 bases, the J end by 0 bases, with 7 bases between. There are 14 residues in the CDR3. Germline V gene data show CDR1 as MGHDK and CDR2 as SYGVNS. The CDR3 spells CASSAYTSGNTIYF. DNA of the CDR3: TGTGCCAGCAGTGCCTACACCTCTGGAAACACCATATATTTT.

On this clonotype itself: A much larger clone is a single base away; this may be a read error. No conserved phenylalanine or tryptophan ends this CDR3, so it is likely a read error. The rearrangement uses TRBV6-1 and TRBJ2-7; 7 bases fit TRBD1. The V segment lost 8 bases and the J segment 6 bases; nucleotides outside the gene matches: 4. The CDR3 loop spans 11 amino acids. CDR1 and CDR2 (germline): MNHNS, SASEGT. The CDR3 DNA sequence: TGTGCCAGCGGCAACAGGGGCGAGCAGTACCTC. Translated, it gives CASGNRGEQYL.

The chain couples TRBV12-3 or TRBV12-4 to TRBJ2-7; TRBD1 matches 8 bases. The CDR3 has 14 amino acids. J lost 5 bases, V lost 6 bases, and 9 bases had no gene match. The CDR3 region has the DNA TGTGCCAGCAGGCAGGGGACAGGTGACGACGAGCAGTACTTC. Amino acid sequence: CASRQGTGDDEQYF.

The chain uses TRBV2 and TRBJ1-2; TRBD1 might be the D (6 bases). The length of the CDR3 is 13 residues. CDR1 SNHLY and CDR2 FYNNEI come from the germline V gene. V lost 1 base, J lost 4 bases, and 7 bases lay in between. CDR3 region: CASSEEDSYGYTF. The DNA for the CDR3 is TGTGCCAGCAGTGAAGAGGACAGCTATGGCTACACCTTC. The whole variable domain, filled in from reference TRBV2 and TRBJ1-2, reads EPEVTQTPSHQVTQMGQEVILRCVPISNHLYFYWYRQILGQKVEFLVSFYNNEISEKSEIFDDQFSVERPDGSNFTLKIRSTKLEDSAMYFCASSEEDSYGYTFGSGTRLTVV.